The 32 T cell receptor beta chains given below trace back to one sample, sequenced in a study of T cell responses to AZD1222 COVID-19 vaccine. Measured with immunoSEQ multiplex PCR; TCRdb has only the in-frame clones, and not every one. The table records under 150,000 clones, under 90% of them present only once. The sample in question was peripheral blood, obtained 28 days after the second AZD1222 dose. The receptors derive from an adult who received the AZD1222 COVID-19 vaccine.

This clone was seen only a few times. The CDR3 nucleotides read TGCGCCAGCAGCCCCCGAGTGGGAGGTAACTACGAGCAGTACTTC. Amino acid sequence: CASSPRVGGNYEQYF. This sequence joins TRBV5-1 and TRBJ2-7; the D gene is possibly TRBD2 (6 bases). Trimming removed 4 bases from V and 3 bases from J, with 17 bases in between. The CDR3 totals 15 residues. Germline V gene sequence: CDR1 SGHRS, CDR2 YFSETQ.

V gene TRBV28 combines with J gene TRBJ1-3; D might be TRBD1 (5 bases). Between the trimmed V and J ends, which lost 7 bases and 2 bases, there was a span of 12 bases. Looked up from germline, CDR1 is MDHEN and CDR2 is SYDVKM. The CDR3 contains 14 residues. CDR3 bases: TGTGCCAGCACCCCTCGGGACGCTGGAAACACCATATATTTT. It specifies CASTPRDAGNTIYF.

J is TRBJ1-2 and V is TRBV5-1; D remains ambiguous. In germline, CDR1 is SGHRS, CDR2 YFSETQ. This CDR3 spans 15 amino acids. Trimming removed 0 bases from V and 5 bases from J, with 14 bases in between. CDR3 sequence (DNA): TGCGCCAGCAGCTTGGCCGGAGGTTTGTTGTATGGCTACACCTTC. Translated: CASSLAGGLLYGYTF.

The V and J genes are TRBV5-5 and TRBJ1-2; a possible D gene is TRBD1 (6 bases). There are 13 residues in the CDR3. V was shortened by 4 bases and J by 3 bases, with 10 bases between the two germline ends. Germline V gives CDR1 SGHKS, CDR2 YYEKEE (reference sequence). Here the CDR3 reads CASSPGTHYGYTF. As DNA, the CDR3 is TGTGCCAGCAGCCCCGGGACACACTATGGCTACACCTTC.

V gene TRBV3-1 (or the pseudogene TRBV3-2) combines with J gene TRBJ2-3; weak D call: TRBD1 (6 bases). Germline CDR1 LGHDT, CDR2 YNNKEL (reference sequence). This CDR3 is 15 amino acids long. V dropped 0 bases and J dropped 3 bases, with 10 bases sitting between them. For the CDR3, the DNA is TGTGCCAGCAGCCAAGATCAGGGGCTGACAGATACGCAGTATTTT. Its translation is CASSQDQGLTDTQYF.

The gene calls are TRBV20-1 and TRBJ1-4; D unclear. This CDR3 has 11 residues. Germline assignment: CDR1 DFQATT and CDR2 SNEGSKA (reference sequence). The ends were cut back, 0 bases at V and 6 bases at J, with 2 bases in the middle. The CDR3 spells CSAREDEKLFF. DNA for the CDR3: TGCAGTGCTAGAGAGGATGAAAAACTGTTTTTT.

The chain combines TRBV5-1 with TRBJ2-5; a weak D match, TRBD2 (6 bases). This CDR3 region has 16 residues. Between the trimmed V and J ends, which lost 3 bases and 0 bases, there was a span of 15 bases. Germline CDR1 reads SGHRS; CDR2 reads YFSETQ. The CDR3 spells CASSSQGSGYQETQYF. The CDR3 DNA sequence: TGCGCCAGCAGCTCCCAGGGTAGCGGATACCAAGAGACCCAGTACTTC.

The table lists this clone with a count of one. The V call is TRBV9, the J call TRBJ2-3; no clear D. V was cut by 1 base and J by 2 bases, with 11 bases left in between. Germline V gene lookup returns CDR1 SGDLS and CDR2 YYNGEE. CDR3 length: 15 amino acids. CDR3 sequence reads: CASSVLGWATDTQYF. CDR3 nucleotide sequence: TGTGCCAGCAGCGTACTGGGGTGGGCCACAGATACGCAGTATTTT.

The J gene is TRBJ1-4, the V gene TRBV5-1; D not certain. The V gene's germline CDR1 is SGHRS and CDR2 YFSETQ. V dropped 3 bases and J dropped 8 bases, with 11 bases sitting between them. The CDR3 consists of 13 residues. The CDR3 DNA reads as TGCGCCAGCAGCTCTCCCGAGTCCGAAAAACTGTTTTTT. It specifies CASSSPESEKLFF.

This clone was seen a single time. The CDR3 is CATSRIGVRSPLHF. The CDR3 DNA sequence: TGTGCCACCAGCAGAATAGGGGTTCGCTCACCCCTCCACTTT. The V gene is TRBV15, the J gene TRBJ1-6; weak D call: TRBD1 (5 bases). The CDR3 consists of 14 residues. CDR1 and CDR2 from the germline V gene are LNHNV and YYDKDF (reference sequence). The ends were cut back, 2 bases at V and 10 bases at J, with 12 bases in the middle.

V gene TRBV10-3 combines with J gene TRBJ2-5; perhaps TRBD1 as D (5 bases). The CDR3 is 13 amino acids. V lost 5 bases to trimming and J lost 5 bases, with 12 bases between them. Germline CDR1 reads ENHRY; CDR2 reads SYGVKD. The chain's CDR3 is CAISSRVGETQYF. CDR3 nucleotides: TGTGCCATCAGTTCCAGGGTCGGCGAGACCCAGTACTTC.

The chain uses TRBV10-1 and TRBJ2-1; D perhaps matches TRBD2 (7 bases). Germline CDR1 is WNHNN and CDR2 is SYGVQD (reference sequence). Trimming cost V 4 bases and J 3 bases, with 13 bases left between them. The CDR3 runs to 15 residues. The CDR3 sequence: CASSVEGGGYNEQFF. The CDR3 bases are TGCGCCAGCAGTGTTGAGGGGGGGGGCTACAATGAGCAGTTCTTC.

The V gene is TRBV4-1, the J gene TRBJ1-2, with a tentative D call TRBD1 (6 bases). Trimming shortened V by 0 bases and J by 6 bases, and 20 bases separated the two germline ends. The CDR3 loop spans 17 amino acids. Germline CDR1 and CDR2: MGHRA and YSYEKL. CDR3 amino acids: CASSQESSGALSHGYTF. The CDR3 DNA reads as TGCGCCAGCAGCCAAGAATCTTCAGGGGCCCTCAGCCATGGCTACACCTTC.

The V gene is TRBV18, the J gene TRBJ2-1, with D tentatively TRBD1 (6 bases). V gave up 0 bases and J gave up 6 bases, with 15 bases separating them. Per germline, CDR1 KGHSH and CDR2 LQKENI. The CDR3 sequence is 16 residues long. Here the CDR3 reads CASSPPPGHQFNEQFF. The CDR3 DNA sequence: TGTGCCAGCTCACCACCACCGGGACATCAGTTCAATGAGCAGTTCTTC.

V gene TRBV6-5 combines with J gene TRBJ1-4, with a possible D match to TRBD1 (6 bases). CDR3 length: 14 residues. Between the trimmed V and J ends, which lost 6 bases and 4 bases, there was a span of 12 bases. CDR1 and CDR2 (germline): MNHEY, SVGAGI. The CDR3 region has the DNA TGTGCCAGCAGCGTCGGGGGCGGTAATGAAAAACTGTTTTTT. Translated: CASSVGGGNEKLFF.

J is TRBJ2-7 and V is TRBV29-1; D is unresolved. The CDR3 length is 12 residues. V was trimmed by 1 base and J by 1 base, leaving 5 bases between them. Germline loops: CDR1 SQVTM, CDR2 ANQGSEA. Here the CDR3 reads CSVEVRSYEQYF. The CDR3, as DNA: TGCAGCGTTGAAGTCAGATCCTACGAGCAGTACTTC.

This clone showed up just once. The rearrangement uses TRBV5-1 and TRBJ1-4, with D perhaps matching TRBD1 (6 bases). Germline V lookup: CDR1 SGHRS, CDR2 YFSETQ. The CDR3 has 15 amino acids. With 1 base removed from V and 4 bases from J, the gap between germline ends came to 11 bases. CDR3 residues: CASSLLGQNNEKLFF. DNA of the CDR3: TGCGCCAGCAGCTTGTTAGGACAGAATAATGAAAAACTGTTTTTT.

The chain joins TRBV2 to TRBJ1-5; maybe TRBD1 (5 bases). V shed 5 bases and J shed 7 bases, with 15 bases lying between them. The CDR3 is made up of 14 amino acids. The germline gives CDR1 SNHLY, CDR2 FYNNEI. CDR3 nucleotide sequence: TGTGCCAGCAGTCTGGGGGGGTCAGGACAGCCCCAGCATTTT. This gives the protein CASSLGGSGQPQHF.

V is TRBV28 and J is TRBJ2-7; D gene unclear. With 2 bases removed from V and 3 bases from J, the gap between germline ends came to 14 bases. CDR3 size: 15 residues. In germline, CDR1 is MDHEN, CDR2 SYDVKM. CDR3 loop: CASSLRLSESYEQYF. In DNA form, the CDR3 reads TGTGCCAGCAGTTTAAGGTTGAGCGAAAGCTACGAGCAGTACTTC. The whole variable domain, remainder taken from reference TRBV28 and TRBJ2-7, is DVKVTQSSRYLVKRTGEKVFLECVQDMDHENMFWYRQDPGLGLRLIYFSYDVKMKEKGDIPEGYSVSREKKERFSLILESASTNQTSMYLCASSLRLSESYEQYFGPGTRLTVT.

The J gene is TRBJ2-2, the V gene TRBV3-1 (or the pseudogene TRBV3-2), with TRBD2 matching over 7 bases. Germline V gene lookup returns CDR1 LGHDT and CDR2 YNNKEL (reference sequence). This CDR3 comprises 18 residues. V gave up 1 base and J gave up 8 bases; unmatched junction bases: 16. For the CDR3, the DNA is TGTGCCAGCAGCCAAGGCCTGCTCAGACTAGCCTCCGGAGGGGAGCTGTTTTTT. It yields the protein CASSQGLLRLASGGELFF.

This sequence joins TRBV3-1 (or the pseudogene TRBV3-2) and TRBJ1-2; 10 nucleotides align to TRBD1. Germline loops: CDR1 LGHDT, CDR2 YNNKEL (reference sequence). V trimming: 1 base; J trimming: 8 bases; junction bases outside the gene matches: 7. This CDR3 region has 15 residues. The CDR3 bases are TGTGCCAGCAGCCAAGCCGGGACAGGGGCGAAGGGCTACACCTTC. As protein: CASSQAGTGAKGYTF.

The chain employs TRBV27 and TRBJ2-1, with 7 bases that match TRBD2. The CDR3 extends over 15 amino acids. The V gene end was trimmed by 3 bases and the J gene end by 9 bases; junction bases not matched to a gene: 11. CDR1 is MNHEY and CDR2 is SMNVEV in the germline V gene (reference sequence). CDR3: CASSFGGSLVSEQFF. In DNA, the CDR3 is TGTGCCAGCAGTTTTGGCGGGAGTCTTGTTAGTGAGCAGTTCTTC.

This clone was seen a single time. V and J are TRBV7-2 and TRBJ1-5; 9 nucleotides match TRBD1. Germline CDR1 reads SGHTA; CDR2 reads FQGNSA. With V trimmed by 5 bases and J by 5 bases, 4 bases remained unmatched. This CDR3 has 14 residues. CDR3 DNA sequence: TGTGCCAGCAGCACGGGACAGGGTCATCAGCCCCAGCATTTT. This encodes CASSTGQGHQPQHF.

The chain links TRBV16 to TRBJ1-4; D is unresolved. Germline-derived CDR1 and CDR2 are KGHSY and FQNENV. The CDR3 sequence is 14 residues long. Trimming cost V 2 bases and J 8 bases, with 12 bases left between them. The CDR3 loop reads CASSQGQVREKLFF. The CDR3 DNA sequence: TGTGCCAGCAGCCAAGGGCAGGTCCGGGAAAAACTGTTTTTT. Based on the CDR3 plus reference TRBV16 and TRBJ1-4, the full variable domain is GEEVAQTPKHLVRGEGQKAKLYCAPIKGHSYVFWYQQVLKNEFKFLISFQNENVFDETGMPKERFSAKCLPNSPCSLEIQATKLEDSAVYFCASSQGQVREKLFFGSGTQLSVL.

V and J are TRBV7-2 and TRBJ2-7; D remains ambiguous. Germline V CDR1 and CDR2: SGHTA, FQGNSA. This CDR3 spans 14 amino acids. V was cut by 2 bases and J by 4 bases, with 12 bases left in between. In nucleotides, the CDR3 is TGTGCCAGCAGCTTAAACTCTCAAGTTTACGAGCAGTACTTC. Its translation is CASSLNSQVYEQYF.

The CDR3 spells CASSLAVAGANTGELFF. The DNA of the CDR3 is TGTGCCAGCAGCCTAGCTGTAGCGGGAGCGAACACCGGGGAGCTGTTTTTT. The rearrangement joins TRBV4-2 to TRBJ2-2, with 9 bases that match TRBD2. With V trimmed by 4 bases and J by 0 bases, 6 bases remained unmatched. The V gene's germline CDR1 is LGHNA and CDR2 YNFKEQ. The CDR3 is 17 residues long.

This chain's CDR3 is CASSKLLGTGELFF. CDR3 nucleotides: TGTGCCAGCAGTAAGCTTTTGGGCACCGGGGAGCTGTTTTTT. The V and J genes are TRBV6-5 and TRBJ2-2; no definite D call. This CDR3 contains 14 residues. Germline V gene lookup returns CDR1 MNHEY and CDR2 SVGAGI. Between the trimmed V and J ends, which lost 5 bases and 4 bases, there was a span of 11 bases.

V usage is TRBV10-3 and J usage is TRBJ1-5; no firm D call. CDR1 ENHRY and CDR2 SYGVKD come from the germline V gene. Trimming pared 2 bases from V and 2 bases from J, leaving 7 bases between. The CDR3 loop spans 14 amino acids. The CDR3 sequence: CAISEGRGNQPQHF. Here the CDR3 DNA reads TGTGCCATCAGTGAGGGGCGAGGCAATCAGCCCCAGCATTTT.

The J gene is TRBJ1-6, the V gene TRBV9, with D tentatively TRBD1 (6 bases). Trimming stripped 4 bases from V and 7 bases from J, with 18 bases between. Germline-derived CDR1 and CDR2 are SGDLS and YYNGEE. The CDR3 contains 16 residues. The CDR3 coding sequence is TGTGCCAGCAGCACTCTGACGGGGGCGCGGAATTCACCCCTCCACTTT. Translation: CASSTLTGARNSPLHF.

The V call is TRBV7-2, the J call TRBJ1-3; 10 bases map to TRBD1. This CDR3 region has 17 residues. CDR1 SGHTA and CDR2 FQGNSA come from the germline V gene. The junction had 10 bases not matched to a gene; V was cut back by 5 bases and J by 3 bases. The CDR3 is CASSPRAGTGVGNTIYF. The CDR3 bases are TGTGCCAGCAGCCCCAGGGCCGGGACAGGGGTTGGAAACACCATATATTTT.

This clone was observed a handful of times. The gene calls are TRBV6-5 and TRBJ1-3; D is undetermined. Germline CDR1 and CDR2: MNHEY and SVGAGI. The CDR3 is made up of 15 amino acids. V dropped 5 bases and J dropped 0 bases, with 11 bases sitting between them. DNA for the CDR3: TGTGCCAGCAGTCGGGCATCTTTCTCTGGAAACACCATATATTTT. Its translation is CASSRASFSGNTIYF.

The chain has TRBV27 and TRBJ1-6; TRBD1 matches 8 bases. V was pared by 2 bases and J by 14 bases, with 5 bases of the junction left unmatched. CDR3 length: 13 amino acids. The germline V gene encodes CDR1 MNHEY and CDR2 SMNVEV (reference sequence). CDR3 sequence reads: CASSLGTGLTLHF. CDR3 sequence (DNA): TGTGCCAGCAGTTTAGGGACAGGCTTGACCCTCCACTTT.